This T cell receptor beta chain originates from a study of cytotoxic CD8 clonotypes in ibrutinib-treated CLL. Profiling relied on immunoSEQ multiplex PCR, and the TCRdb table lists in-frame clones only, not all of them. Found here are tens of thousands of clones, about 75% of them singletons; the top ten hold 25% to 30%. Germline V gives CDR1 LNHDA, CDR2 SQIVND (reference sequence). V dropped 8 bases and J dropped 0 bases, with 11 bases sitting between them. This CDR3 spans 15 amino acids. This chain uses TRBV19 with TRBJ2-6, with a possible D match to TRBD2 (6 bases). The clonotype comes from a human donor with chronic lymphocytic leukemia. This specimen consisted of PBMCs, obtained after 24 months of ibrutinib treatment. DNA of the CDR3: TGTGCCAGTTCCGGGGGACGCTCTGGGGCCAACGTCCTGACTTTC. Translated, it gives CASSGGRSGANVLTF. The full variable domain, completed using reference TRBV19 and TRBJ2-6, is DGGITQSPKYLFRKEGQNVTLSCEQNLNHDAMYWYRQDPGQGLRLIYYSQIVNDFQKGDIAEGYSVSREKKESFPLTVTSAQKNPTAFYLCASSGGRSGANVLTFGAGSRLTVL.